The following is a T cell receptor beta chain sequence with its context. Its target is unknown. This record belongs to a study of human T cells and chemical hapten exposure. Study in general: DPC 0.01% went on the upper back by patch test, with reading at 6 days.

Germline loops: CDR1 SEHNR, CDR2 FQNEAQ (reference sequence). This CDR3 region has 16 residues. V shed 4 bases and J 4 bases; nucleotides not matched to a gene: 11. Time point of the sample: pre-sensitization, week 0. Treatment: therapeutic diphenylcyclopropenone sensitization with weekly scalp DPC. Alopecia patients, 18 to 70 years old and DPC-suitable, served as donors. Overall study findings and caveats: It should be noted that donors had alopecia, so their immune response may differ from healthy people's. TCRs exceeding a frequency of 1 in 1000 stayed unchanged under DPC sensitization.

MiXCR, applied by TCRdb to the RACE reads, yields one record per CDR3 protein. Among 240,000 or so distinct CDR3 sequences listed, about 9.4% were seen once. The V gene is TRBV7-9, the J gene TRBJ1-2; 8 bases are a match to TRBD1. Source: whole blood, taken in connection with sensitization to the hapten diphenylcyclopropenone (DPC). The receptor comes from a woman in her thirties or forties with alopecia areata. Some clones in this sample may be carry-over from other donors' samples. CDR3: CASSSPRQGYSYGYTF. The CDR3 DNA reads as TGTGCCAGCAGCTCCCCCAGACAGGGGTATTCCTATGGCTACACCTTC.